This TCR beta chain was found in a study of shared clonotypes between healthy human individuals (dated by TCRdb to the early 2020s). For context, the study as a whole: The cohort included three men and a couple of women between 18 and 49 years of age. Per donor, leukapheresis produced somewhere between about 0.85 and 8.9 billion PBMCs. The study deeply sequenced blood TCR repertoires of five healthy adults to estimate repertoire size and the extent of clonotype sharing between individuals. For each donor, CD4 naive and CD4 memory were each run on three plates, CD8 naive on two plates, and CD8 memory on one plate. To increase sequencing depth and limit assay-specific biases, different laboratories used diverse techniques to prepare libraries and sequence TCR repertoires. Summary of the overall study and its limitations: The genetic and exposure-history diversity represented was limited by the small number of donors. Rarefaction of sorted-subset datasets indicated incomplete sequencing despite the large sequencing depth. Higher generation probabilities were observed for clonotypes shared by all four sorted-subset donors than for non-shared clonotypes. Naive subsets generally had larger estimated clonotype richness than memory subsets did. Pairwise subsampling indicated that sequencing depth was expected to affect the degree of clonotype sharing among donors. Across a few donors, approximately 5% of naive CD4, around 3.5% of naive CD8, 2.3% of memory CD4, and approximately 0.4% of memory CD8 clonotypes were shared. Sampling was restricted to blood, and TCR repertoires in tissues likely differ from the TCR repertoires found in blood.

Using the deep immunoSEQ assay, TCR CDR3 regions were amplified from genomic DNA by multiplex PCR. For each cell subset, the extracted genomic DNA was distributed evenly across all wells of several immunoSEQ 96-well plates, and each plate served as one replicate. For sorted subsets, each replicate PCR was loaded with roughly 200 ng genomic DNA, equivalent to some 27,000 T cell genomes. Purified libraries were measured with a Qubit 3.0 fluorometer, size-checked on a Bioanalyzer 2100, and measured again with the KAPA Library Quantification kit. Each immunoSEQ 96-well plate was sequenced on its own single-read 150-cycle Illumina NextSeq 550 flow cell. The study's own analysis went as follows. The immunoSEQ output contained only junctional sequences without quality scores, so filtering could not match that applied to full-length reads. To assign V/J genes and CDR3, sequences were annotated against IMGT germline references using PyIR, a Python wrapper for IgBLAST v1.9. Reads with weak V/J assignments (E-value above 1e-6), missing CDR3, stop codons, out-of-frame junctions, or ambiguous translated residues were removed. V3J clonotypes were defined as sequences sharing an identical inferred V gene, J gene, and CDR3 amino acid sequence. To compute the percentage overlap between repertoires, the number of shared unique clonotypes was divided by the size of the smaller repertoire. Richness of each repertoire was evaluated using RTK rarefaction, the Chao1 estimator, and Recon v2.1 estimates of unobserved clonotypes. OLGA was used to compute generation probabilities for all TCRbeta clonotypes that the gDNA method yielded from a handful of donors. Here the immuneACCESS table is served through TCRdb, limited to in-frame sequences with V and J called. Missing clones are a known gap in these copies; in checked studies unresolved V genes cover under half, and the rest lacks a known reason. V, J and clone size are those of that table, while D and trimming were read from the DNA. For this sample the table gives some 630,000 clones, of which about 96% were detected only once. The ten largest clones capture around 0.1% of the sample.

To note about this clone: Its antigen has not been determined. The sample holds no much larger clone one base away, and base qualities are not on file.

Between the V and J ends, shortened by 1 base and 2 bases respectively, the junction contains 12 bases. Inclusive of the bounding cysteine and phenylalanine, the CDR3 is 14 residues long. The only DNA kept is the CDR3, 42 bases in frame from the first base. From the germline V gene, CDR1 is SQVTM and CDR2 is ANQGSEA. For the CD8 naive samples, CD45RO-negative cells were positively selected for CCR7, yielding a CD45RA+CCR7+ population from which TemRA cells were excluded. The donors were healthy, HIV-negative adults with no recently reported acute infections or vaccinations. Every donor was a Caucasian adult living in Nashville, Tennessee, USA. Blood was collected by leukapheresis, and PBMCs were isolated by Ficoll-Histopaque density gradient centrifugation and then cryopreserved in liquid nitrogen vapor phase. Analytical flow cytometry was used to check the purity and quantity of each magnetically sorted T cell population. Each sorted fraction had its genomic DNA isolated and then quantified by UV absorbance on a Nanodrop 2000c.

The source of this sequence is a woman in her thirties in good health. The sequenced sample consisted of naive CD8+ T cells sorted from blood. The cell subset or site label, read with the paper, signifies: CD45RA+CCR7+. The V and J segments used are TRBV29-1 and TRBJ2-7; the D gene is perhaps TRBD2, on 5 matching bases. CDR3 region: CSVEGGPETYEQYF. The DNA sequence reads TGCAGCGTTGAAGGAGGGCCCGAAACCTACGAGCAGTACTTC.